The clone carrying this TCR beta chain was detected many times. Antigen specificity is unknown. Amplification yielded TCR beta CDR3 regions, with RNA transcripts as the source. HTBI primers were used for first-round RT-PCR of the TCR CDR3. In TCRdb, the multiplex PCR reads were re-called with MiXCR into one record per CDR3 protein. The sample contains fewer than 650,000 distinct CDR3 sequences, 40% to 55% of which appear only once. This sample was included in a study of T cells in Graves' hyperthyroidism and ophthalmopathy. Exclusion criteria comprised uncontrolled infection, other autoimmune disease, pregnancy or lactation. V gave up 3 bases and J gave up 3 bases, with 11 bases separating them. Per the germline V gene, CDR1 is ENHRY and CDR2 is SYGVKD. The CDR3 length is 14 residues. Study findings and constraints: Progression to ophthalmopathy was predicted a median of about 6.6 months early.

Material for sequencing was peripheral blood or thyroid tissue (not recorded which). The J gene is TRBJ1-1, the V gene TRBV10-3; TRBD1 is a possible D gene (6 bases). This TCR derives from an adult woman with Graves' disease, either hyperthyroidism or ophthalmopathy (not recorded which). The CDR3 nucleotides are TGTGCCATCAGTGAAGGGGGGGGATACACTGAAGCTTTCTTT. Encoded protein: CAISEGGGYTEAFF.